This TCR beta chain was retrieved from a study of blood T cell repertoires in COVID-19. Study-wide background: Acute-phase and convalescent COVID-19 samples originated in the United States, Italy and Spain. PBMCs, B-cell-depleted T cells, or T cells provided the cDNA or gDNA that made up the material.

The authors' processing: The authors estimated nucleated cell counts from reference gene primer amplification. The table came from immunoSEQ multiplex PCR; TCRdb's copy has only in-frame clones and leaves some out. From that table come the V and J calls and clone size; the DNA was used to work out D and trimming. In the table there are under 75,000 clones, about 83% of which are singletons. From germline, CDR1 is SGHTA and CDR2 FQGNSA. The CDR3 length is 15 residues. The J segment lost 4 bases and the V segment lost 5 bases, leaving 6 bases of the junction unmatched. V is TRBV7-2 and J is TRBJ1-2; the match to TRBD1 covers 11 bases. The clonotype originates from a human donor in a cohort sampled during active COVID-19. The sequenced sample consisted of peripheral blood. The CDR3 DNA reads TGTGCCAGCAGCCCGAGGACAGGGGGCCGCTATGGCTACACCTTC. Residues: CASSPRTGGRYGYTF.